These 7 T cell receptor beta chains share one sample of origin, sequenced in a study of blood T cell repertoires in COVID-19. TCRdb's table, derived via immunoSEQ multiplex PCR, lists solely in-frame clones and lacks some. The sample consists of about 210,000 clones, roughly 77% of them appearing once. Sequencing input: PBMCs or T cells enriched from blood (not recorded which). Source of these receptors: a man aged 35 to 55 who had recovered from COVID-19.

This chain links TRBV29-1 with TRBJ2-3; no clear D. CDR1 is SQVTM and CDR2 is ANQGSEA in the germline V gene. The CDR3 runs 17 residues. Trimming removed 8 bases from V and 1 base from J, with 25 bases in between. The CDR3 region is CSSFGEGSLIGTDTQYF. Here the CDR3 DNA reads TGCAGCTCCTTCGGAGAAGGATCCCTAATCGGCACAGATACGCAGTATTTT.

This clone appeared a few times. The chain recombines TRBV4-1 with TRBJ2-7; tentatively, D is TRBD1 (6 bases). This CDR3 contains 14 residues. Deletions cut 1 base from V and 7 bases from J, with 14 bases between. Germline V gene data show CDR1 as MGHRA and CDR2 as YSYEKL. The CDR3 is CASSQGAGAGEQYF. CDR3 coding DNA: TGCGCCAGCAGCCAAGGGGCAGGGGCCGGAGAGCAGTACTTC.

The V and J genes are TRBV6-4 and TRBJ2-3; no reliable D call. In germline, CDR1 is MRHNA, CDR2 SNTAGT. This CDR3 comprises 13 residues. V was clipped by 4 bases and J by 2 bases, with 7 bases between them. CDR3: CASSVESTDTQYF. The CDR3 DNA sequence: TGTGCCAGCAGTGTAGAATCCACAGATACGCAGTATTTT.

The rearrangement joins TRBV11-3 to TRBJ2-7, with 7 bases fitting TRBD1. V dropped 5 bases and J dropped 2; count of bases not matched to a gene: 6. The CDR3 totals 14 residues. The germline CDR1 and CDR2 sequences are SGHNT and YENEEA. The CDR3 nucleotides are TGTGCCAGCAGCCTCCGGGACAGTGCCTACGAGCAGTACTTC. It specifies CASSLRDSAYEQYF.

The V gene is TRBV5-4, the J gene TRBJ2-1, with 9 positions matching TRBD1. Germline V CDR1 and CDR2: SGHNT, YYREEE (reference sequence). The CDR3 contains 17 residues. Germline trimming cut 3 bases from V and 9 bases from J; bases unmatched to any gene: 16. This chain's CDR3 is CASSWDRARGVQGEQFF. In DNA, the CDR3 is TGTGCCAGCAGCTGGGACAGGGCAAGGGGAGTACAGGGTGAGCAGTTCTTC. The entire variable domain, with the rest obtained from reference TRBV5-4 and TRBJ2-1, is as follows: ETGVTQSPTHLIKTRGQQVTLRCSSQSGHNTVSWYQQALGQGPQFIFQYYREEENGRGNFPPRFSGLQFPNYSSELNVNALELDDSALYLCASSWDRARGVQGEQFFGPGTRLTVL.

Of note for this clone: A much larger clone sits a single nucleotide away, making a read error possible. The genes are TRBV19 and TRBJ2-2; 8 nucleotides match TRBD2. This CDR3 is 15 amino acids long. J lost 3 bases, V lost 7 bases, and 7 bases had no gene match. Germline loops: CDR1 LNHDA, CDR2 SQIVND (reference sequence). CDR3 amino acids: CASNPLGLDTGELFF. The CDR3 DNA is TGTGCCAGTAACCCCCTGGGACTAGACACCGGGGAGCTGTTTTTT.

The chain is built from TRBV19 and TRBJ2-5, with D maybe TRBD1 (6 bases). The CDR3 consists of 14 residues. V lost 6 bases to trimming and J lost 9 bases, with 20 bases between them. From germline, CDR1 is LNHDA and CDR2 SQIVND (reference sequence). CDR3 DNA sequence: TGTGCCAGTAGCCCGACAGGCGGCCTAGTGGCCCAGTACTTC. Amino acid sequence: CASSPTGGLVAQYF.